This TCR beta chain was observed in a study of OX40 agonist ivuxolimab in advanced cancers. Study information: Dose-escalation cases comprised hepatocellular carcinoma, melanoma, renal cell or head and neck cancer.

Profiled with immunoSEQ multiplex PCR; TCRdb holds only in-frame clones, not every one. The sample records about 35,000 clones, 80% to 85% being singletons. The TCR originated in an adult with an advanced solid tumor such as melanoma, head and neck, liver or kidney cancer. The material sequenced was CD4+ or CD8+ T cells sorted from blood, taken in a trial of the OX40 agonist ivuxolimab.

The CDR3 loop is CASSYSEEQPQHF. CDR3 DNA sequence: TGTGCCAGCAGTTACAGTGAGGAGCAGCCCCAGCATTTT. The chain employs TRBV6-5 and TRBJ1-5; D ambiguous. Trimming removed 2 bases at V and 7 bases at J, with 9 bases between. The germline gives CDR1 MNHEY, CDR2 SVGAGI. This CDR3 has 13 residues.